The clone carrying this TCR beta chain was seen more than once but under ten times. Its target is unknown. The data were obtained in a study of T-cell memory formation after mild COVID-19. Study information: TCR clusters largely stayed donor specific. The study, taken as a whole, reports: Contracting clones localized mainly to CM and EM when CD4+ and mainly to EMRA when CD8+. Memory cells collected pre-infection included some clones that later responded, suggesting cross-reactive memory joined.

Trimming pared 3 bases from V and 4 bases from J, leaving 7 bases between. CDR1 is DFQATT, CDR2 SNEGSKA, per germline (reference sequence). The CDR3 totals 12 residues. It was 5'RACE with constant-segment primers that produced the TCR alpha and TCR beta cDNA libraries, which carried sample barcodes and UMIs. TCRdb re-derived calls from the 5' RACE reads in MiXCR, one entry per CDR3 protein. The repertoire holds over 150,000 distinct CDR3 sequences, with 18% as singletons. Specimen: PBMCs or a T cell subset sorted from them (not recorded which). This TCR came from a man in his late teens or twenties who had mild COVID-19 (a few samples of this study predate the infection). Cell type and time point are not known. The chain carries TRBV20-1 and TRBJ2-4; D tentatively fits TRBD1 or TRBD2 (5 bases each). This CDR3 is CSASGGKNIQYF. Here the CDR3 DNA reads TGCAGTGCTAGTGGGGGTAAAAACATTCAGTACTTC.